This TCR beta chain appears in the sequencing data of a study of blood T cell repertoires in COVID-19 (dated by TCRdb to 2018 to 2021). Regarding the research as a whole: The collaborator samples originated in the United States, Italy and Spain and spanned the acute and convalescent phases of COVID-19. The samples were drawn from the first 160 participants of the ongoing ImmuneRACE study and from 1,254 subjects provided by 6 global collaborators. A freely available public database, intended as a resource for researchers studying the immune response to SARS-CoV-2, is where the repertoires were released. Subjects who had been exposed to COVID-19, were actively infected with it, or had recovered from it provided the deeply sampled blood TCRbeta repertoires that made up the dataset. The prospective study material was composed of cDNA or gDNA derived from T cells, B-cell-depleted T cells, or PBMCs. Nearly every sample came with metadata listing a de-identified subject ID, COVID-19 status, age in years and sex. HLA class I and class II types, where available, came from metadata supplied by the sample provider rather than from assay-based typing. The paper as a whole reports these results and caveats: Clinical and demographic metadata were provided uncurated, with the amount varying by source and participant.

Enrolling through a virtual design, the prospective study's participants ranged in age from roughly 18 to 95 years and lived across some 22 United States geographic areas. In the prospective study, participants were assigned to cohorts based on the clinical history participants reported in a screening survey and a study questionnaire. ImmuneRACE Cohort 3 recovered participants were defined by two consecutive negative NP/OP PCR tests, healthcare professional clearance, or symptom resolution. In the prospective study, mobile phlebotomists collected whole blood, serum and a nasopharyngeal or oropharyngeal swab from each participant. Additional blood draws and questionnaires over an approximately two-month period could optionally be provided by prospective study participants. Blood samples from the prospective study were shipped frozen or at room temperature prior to DNA extraction. TCRbeta CDR3 regions were amplified from genomic DNA using the immunoSEQ Assay, a bias-controlled multiplex PCR. The published analysis was carried out like this. The number of nucleated cells in each sample was estimated by amplification of reference gene primers within the assay. Sequence reads were collapsed and filtered to measure the absolute abundance of every unique TCRbeta CDR3 rearrangement. Productive Simpson clonality was computed per sample as the square root of Simpson's diversity index over productive rearrangements. TCRdb mirrors the immuneACCESS table, restricted to in-frame sequences. Some clones are absent from its copies; in checked studies, under half trace to an unresolved V gene, and the reason for the others is unknown. V and J calls and clone size are copied from that table; D and trimming were computed from the DNA. In this sample the table shows fewer than 350,000 clones, around 88% of which occur a single time. The top ten clones comprise over 6% of the sample.

In regard to this clone: No cognate antigen has been identified for it. No base-level quality is on record; no much larger clone is a single base apart.

The germline V gene yields SGHAT for CDR1 and FQNNGV for CDR2. V and J are trimmed by 5 bases and 4 bases, and the gene matches miss 19 bases of the junction. Reading from cysteine to phenylalanine, the CDR3 counts 19 amino acids. CDR3 DNA only is kept here, 57 bases in frame from base 1. The sequence joins TRBV11-2 to TRBJ2-7, and TRBD2 aligns with 11 junction nucleotides. The TCR comes from a woman aged 40 to 55 who had recovered from COVID-19. Material for sequencing was PBMCs or T cells enriched from blood (not recorded which). The CDR3 region has the sequence CASSATGERASGRLYEQYF. In nucleotides, the sequence is TGTGCCAGCAGCGCCACAGGGGAACGGGCTAGCGGGAGGCTATACGAGCAGTACTTC. Where the CDR3 stops, the reference TRBV11-2 and TRBJ2-7 genes take over; the full variable domain is EAGVAQSPRYKIIEKRQSVAFWCNPISGHATLYWYQQILGQGPKLLIQFQNNGVVDDSQLPKDRFSAERLKGVDSTLKIQPAKLEDSAVYLCASSATGERASGRLYEQYFGPGTRLTVT.